One sample yielded the 30 T cell receptor beta chains listed below, sequenced in a study of Ad26.COV2.S vaccination and SARS-CoV-2 variants. TCRdb's table, derived via immunoSEQ multiplex PCR, lists solely in-frame clones and lacks some. The data contain 440,000 or so clones, 80% to 95% of them singletons. Treatment noted: around 19 received Ad26.COV2.S at low or high dose, single or two shots; roughly 5 received placebo; per-sample allocation not given. Day 63 after the first injection of vaccine or placebo was the sampling time. Sequenced here: peripheral blood, sampled in a trial of Ad26.COV2.S vaccine versus placebo. The receptor set was obtained from a person aged 18-65 years who received the Ad26.COV2.S COVID-19 vaccine or a placebo.

The gene calls are TRBV28 and TRBJ2-2; a possible D gene is TRBD1 (5 bases). Germline V CDR1 and CDR2: MDHEN, SYDVKM. CDR3 length equals 14 residues. V lost 6 bases to trimming and J lost 3 bases, with 11 bases between them. CDR3 region: CASRPGHYTGELFF. CDR3 nucleotide sequence: TGTGCCAGCAGGCCCGGACATTACACCGGGGAGCTGTTTTTT. The full variable domain, rest sourced from reference TRBV28 and TRBJ2-2, is DVKVTQSSRYLVKRTGEKVFLECVQDMDHENMFWYRQDPGLGLRLIYFSYDVKMKEKGDIPEGYSVSREKKERFSLILESASTNQTSMYLCASRPGHYTGELFFGEGSRLTVL.

V usage is TRBV10-3 and J usage is TRBJ2-7; D is ambiguous. The CDR3 loop spans 13 amino acids. The germline gives CDR1 ENHRY, CDR2 SYGVKD. V shed 0 bases and J shed 2 bases, with 5 bases lying between them. CDR3 residues: CAISESRPYEQYF. The CDR3 DNA follows: TGTGCCATCAGTGAGTCCCGCCCCTACGAGCAGTACTTC.

This chain uses TRBV6-5 with TRBJ2-4; 7 positions agree with TRBD2. Germline loops: CDR1 MNHEY, CDR2 SVGAGI. The CDR3 extends over 16 amino acids. V trimming: 0 bases; J trimming: 6 bases; junction bases outside the gene matches: 8. The CDR3 DNA reads as TGTGCCAGCAGTTACTCGCCCACTAGCGCACCAAACATTCAGTACTTC. It codes for CASSYSPTSAPNIQYF.

The V call is TRBV28, the J call TRBJ2-7; D is possibly TRBD1 (6 bases). V shed 3 bases and J shed 6 bases, with 12 bases lying between them. Looked up from germline, CDR1 is MDHEN and CDR2 is SYDVKM. The CDR3 has 13 residues. Written as DNA, the CDR3 is TGTGCCAGCAGTTTGGAGGCAGGGGTCGAGCAGTACTTC. This codes for CASSLEAGVEQYF.

The chain has TRBV30 and TRBJ1-2, with D uncertain. The CDR3 sequence is 13 residues long. From germline, CDR1 is GTSNPN and CDR2 SVGIG (reference sequence). V was clipped by 3 bases and J by 4 bases, with 12 bases between them. CDR3 amino acids: CAWSLSGIYGYTF. The CDR3 bases are TGTGCCTGGAGCCTTTCGGGGATCTATGGCTACACCTTC.

V is TRBV29-1 and J is TRBJ2-5; 8 nucleotides line up with TRBD1. Germline CDR1 is SQVTM and CDR2 is ANQGSEA. This CDR3 is 12 amino acids long. The trim removed 6 bases at V and 1 base at J, leaving 1 base unmatched. The CDR3 loop reads CSVQGAQETQYF. The CDR3 DNA is TGCAGCGTCCAGGGGGCCCAAGAGACCCAGTACTTC. Complete variable domain (other parts from reference TRBV29-1 and TRBJ2-5): SAVISQKPSRDICQRGTSLTIQCQVDSQVTMMFWYRQQPGQSLTLIATANQGSEATYESGFVIDKFPISRPNLTFSTLTVSNMSPEDSSIYLCSVQGAQETQYFGPGTRLLVL.

The rearrangement links TRBV15 to TRBJ1-1, with D unresolved. The ends were cut back, 1 base at V and 4 bases at J, with 4 bases in the middle. CDR3 size: 12 residues. The germline CDR1 and CDR2 sequences are LNHNV and YYDKDF (reference sequence). The CDR3 DNA reads as TGTGCCACCAGCAGAGTAGGCACTGAAGCTTTCTTT. It translates to CATSRVGTEAFF.

The J gene is TRBJ1-2, the V gene TRBV27, with D possibly being TRBD1 (5 bases). Germline-derived CDR1 and CDR2 are MNHEY and SMNVEV (reference sequence). V lost 6 bases to trimming and J lost 4 bases, with 9 bases between them. The CDR3 covers 12 residues. DNA for the CDR3: TGTGCCAGCAGGGAGGGGACCTATGGCTACACCTTC. Encoded protein: CASREGTYGYTF.

The CDR3: CATSDLPGGTGELFF. As DNA, the CDR3 is TGTGCCACCAGTGATTTGCCAGGGGGCACCGGGGAGCTGTTTTTT. The chain employs TRBV24-1 and TRBJ2-2; 7 bases are a match to TRBD1. V shed 0 bases, J shed 4 bases, and the junction held 1 base outside the gene matches. The CDR3 contains 15 residues. Germline lookup yields CDR1 KGHDR and CDR2 SFDVKD.

This clone was seen just once. The genes are TRBV28 and TRBJ1-2; TRBD1 aligns across 7 bases. Germline assignment: CDR1 MDHEN and CDR2 SYDVKM. The CDR3 runs 14 residues. V lost 8 bases and J lost 0; bases outside the gene matches: 6. In DNA form, the CDR3 reads TGTGCCAGCGTAACGGGACAGCCTAACTATGGCTACACCTTC. Protein product: CASVTGQPNYGYTF.

The chain carries TRBV9 and TRBJ2-1, with 8 positions matching TRBD2. The V segment lost 6 bases and the J segment 5 bases; nucleotides outside the gene matches: 13. CDR1 and CDR2 from the germline V gene are SGDLS and YYNGEE. The CDR3 totals 16 residues. CDR3 sequence: CASTNTPGLVDNEQFF. The CDR3 nucleotides read TGTGCCAGCACCAACACACCGGGACTAGTGGACAATGAGCAGTTCTTC.

The chain couples TRBV7-9 to TRBJ2-1, with D tentatively TRBD1 (6 bases). V lost 6 bases to trimming and J lost 2 bases, with 17 bases between them. Per germline, CDR1 SEHNR and CDR2 FQNEAQ (reference sequence). This CDR3 is built from 16 residues. CDR3 DNA: TGTGCCAGCAGTTCCTATCTGGGACATACCTACAATGAGCAGTTCTTC. It encodes CASSSYLGHTYNEQFF.

This chain uses TRBV2 with TRBJ2-2; D call uncertain. The V and J ends lost 5 bases and 0 bases respectively, with 4 bases between them. Germline loops: CDR1 SNHLY, CDR2 FYNNEI. This CDR3 contains 13 residues. The CDR3 sequence: CASSFSNTGELFF. In DNA, the CDR3 is TGTGCCAGCAGTTTCTCGAACACCGGGGAGCTGTTTTTT.

The genes are TRBV2 and TRBJ2-7; TRBD1 might be the D (5 bases). Trimming left V 4 bases short and J 3 bases short, with 10 bases between. The CDR3 has 13 amino acids. Germline CDR1 reads SNHLY; CDR2 reads FYNNEI. The CDR3 here is CASSGGSLYEQYF. DNA for the CDR3: TGTGCCAGCAGTGGGGGCAGTCTCTACGAGCAGTACTTC. The full variable domain, with the rest looked up from reference TRBV2 and TRBJ2-7, is EPEVTQTPSHQVTQMGQEVILRCVPISNHLYFYWYRQILGQKVEFLVSFYNNEISEKSEIFDDQFSVERPDGSNFTLKIRSTKLEDSAMYFCASSGGSLYEQYFGPGTRLTVT.

This rearrangement joins TRBV10-3 to TRBJ2-1, with 13 bases lining up with TRBD2. The V gene's germline CDR1 is ENHRY and CDR2 SYGVKD. J gave up 8 bases and V 6 bases, and 4 bases lay outside the gene matches. This CDR3 contains 14 residues. In DNA form, the CDR3 reads TGTGCCATCAGGCGACTAGCGGGAGGCGATGAGCAGTTCTTC. Amino acids: CAIRRLAGGDEQFF.

This chain connects TRBV16 to TRBJ2-1; D not resolved. V dropped 4 bases and J dropped 1 base, with 5 bases sitting between them. CDR3 length: 13 residues. The germline V gene encodes CDR1 KGHSY and CDR2 FQNENV. CDR3 DNA: TGTGCCAGCAGCCGCGTATCCTACAATGAGCAGTTCTTC. Its protein product is CASSRVSYNEQFF.

To note about this clone: Its ends do not fully match the called genes, so a read error is possible. The chain links TRBV10-1 to TRBJ2-7; D gene unclear. The germline CDR1 and CDR2 sequences are WNHNN and SYGVQD (reference sequence). This CDR3 is built from 14 residues. CDR3 sequence: CASRTRAVVYKQYF. As DNA, the CDR3 is TGCGCCAGCAGGACCCGGGCCGTAGTCTACAAGCAGTACTTC.

The chain employs TRBV11-2 and TRBJ2-7; D may match TRBD1 or TRBD2 (5 bases each). This CDR3 has 15 amino acids. Germline V CDR1 and CDR2: SGHAT, FQNNGV. V shed 2 bases and J shed 2 bases, with 13 bases lying between them. CDR3 nucleotide sequence: TGTGCCAGCAGCTTATTTGGGGGAGAGACCTACGAGCAGTACTTC. Encoded protein: CASSLFGGETYEQYF.

The chain has TRBV19 and TRBJ2-7; 7 nucleotides align to TRBD1. This CDR3 is 16 amino acids long. The V and J ends lost 6 bases and 3 bases, in that order; junction bases with no gene match: 14. CDR1 is LNHDA and CDR2 is SQIVND in the germline V gene (reference sequence). This chain's CDR3 is CASSDVRAGGYYEQYF. The CDR3 DNA sequence: TGTGCCAGTAGCGACGTACGGGCAGGGGGTTACTACGAGCAGTACTTC.

The chain has TRBV18 and TRBJ1-6, with 8 bases fitting TRBD1. CDR1 is KGHSH and CDR2 is LQKENI in the germline V gene. The CDR3 runs to 15 residues. V lost 6 bases, J lost 9 bases, and 10 bases stayed unmatched. The CDR3 here is CASSHDQDRASPLHF. The CDR3 DNA reads as TGTGCCAGCTCTCACGACCAGGACAGGGCTTCACCCCTCCACTTT.

The J gene is TRBJ2-1, the V gene TRBV28, with D possibly being TRBD1 (6 bases). The CDR3 length is 14 residues. The V gene lost 7 bases and the J gene lost 4 bases, with 14 bases spanning the gap. Germline-derived CDR1 and CDR2 are MDHEN and SYDVKM. CDR3: CASTKGVGYNEQFF. CDR3 nucleotide sequence: TGTGCCAGCACAAAGGGGGTGGGGTACAATGAGCAGTTCTTC.

V gene TRBV6-5 combines with J gene TRBJ2-7; 9 nucleotides line up with TRBD1. The CDR3 totals 14 residues. The J segment lost 2 bases and the V segment lost 10 bases, leaving 9 bases of the junction unmatched. Per the germline V gene, CDR1 is MNHEY and CDR2 is SVGAGI. CDR3 sequence (DNA): TGTGCCACCCAACCCGGGACAGGGCCCTACGAGCAGTACTTC. Encoded protein: CATQPGTGPYEQYF.

The genes are TRBV18 and TRBJ2-7; either TRBD1 or TRBD2 may supply D (5 bases each). Germline CDR1 is KGHSH and CDR2 is LQKENI. The CDR3 is 15 residues long. V was cut by 6 bases and J by 0 bases, with 15 bases left in between. The CDR3 loop reads CASSPEKGSSYEQYF. CDR3 sequence (DNA): TGTGCCAGCTCCCCCGAGAAGGGGAGCTCCTACGAGCAGTACTTC.

The rearrangement joins TRBV7-8 to TRBJ2-6, with D uncertain. The length of the CDR3 is 15 residues. CDR1 and CDR2 from the germline V gene are SGHVS and FQNEAQ. V was pared by 3 bases and J by 0 bases, with 6 bases between. The chain's CDR3 is CASSFLGSGANVLTF. The CDR3, as DNA: TGTGCCAGCAGCTTCTTGGGCTCTGGGGCCAACGTCCTGACTTTC. The variable domain in full, completed from reference TRBV7-8 and TRBJ2-6, reads GAGVSQSPRYKVAKRGQDVALRCDPISGHVSLFWYQQALGQGPEFLTYFQNEAQLDKSGLPSDRFFAERPEGSVSTLKIQRTQQEDSAVYLCASSFLGSGANVLTFGAGSRLTVL.

V gene TRBV4-1 combines with J gene TRBJ2-7, with D possibly being TRBD2 (6 bases). The CDR3 sequence is 16 residues long. The V gene lost 0 bases and the J gene lost 2 bases, with 14 bases spanning the gap. Germline CDR1 is MGHRA and CDR2 is YSYEKL. The CDR3 protein is CASSQERRGRTYEQYF. DNA of the CDR3: TGCGCCAGCAGCCAAGAGAGGAGGGGACGAACCTACGAGCAGTACTTC.

The V and J genes are TRBV24-1 and TRBJ2-1; D call uncertain. V lost 0 bases to trimming and J lost 5 bases, with 7 bases between them. The CDR3 contains 14 residues. CDR1 is KGHDR, CDR2 SFDVKD, per germline. CDR3 bases: TGTGCCACCAGTGATTTGGTTGACAACAATGAGCAGTTCTTC. Translated, it gives CATSDLVDNNEQFF.

This clone turned up a few times. The chain uses TRBV4-1 and TRBJ2-1; 12 bases are shared with TRBD2. The CDR3 is 16 amino acids. V was clipped by 0 bases and J by 12 bases; unmatched bases: 9. Germline V gene data show CDR1 as MGHRA and CDR2 as YSYEKL. The CDR3 DNA sequence: TGCGCCAGCAGCCAAGATAGATGGCTAGCGGGAGGGGGGCAGTTCTTC. It yields the protein CASSQDRWLAGGGQFF.

This clone was seen a few times. V and J are TRBV29-1 and TRBJ2-1; perhaps TRBD2 as D (6 bases). V lost 7 bases and J lost 7, with 26 bases in between. Germline V gives CDR1 SQVTM, CDR2 ANQGSEA. The CDR3 is made up of 16 amino acids. The CDR3, as DNA: TGCAGCGCCTCTCTATTAGCGGCGCTTTCCGTGAATGAGCAGTTCTTC. This translates into CSASLLAALSVNEQFF.

This clone was recorded only once. The V gene is TRBV27, the J gene TRBJ1-6, with D hard to call. The CDR3 has 15 amino acids. V lost 6 bases and J lost 7, with 16 bases in between. CDR1 is MNHEY, CDR2 SMNVEV, per germline (reference sequence). The CDR3 reads CASRAHAGENSPLHF. CDR3 coding DNA: TGTGCCAGCAGGGCCCACGCAGGAGAAAATTCACCCCTCCACTTT.

As regards this clone: A read error may produce the germline difference seen at one junction end. The V and J genes are TRBV7-2 and TRBJ2-5, with D tentatively TRBD2 (6 bases). The germline V gene encodes CDR1 SGHTA and CDR2 FQGNSA. This CDR3 is 13 amino acids long. The CDR3 region is CASSPAGFRDLDF. Here the CDR3 DNA reads TGTGCCAGCAGCCCCGCGGGGTTTCGGGATTTGGACTTC.